What follows are 26 T cell receptor beta chains derived from one specimen sequenced in a study of shared clonotypes between healthy human individuals. Data came from immunoSEQ multiplex PCR; TCRdb stores just in-frame clones and leaves some out. Of over 2,000,000 clones in the sample, just over 90% were seen once. Only CD45RO-negative cells positively selected for CCR7 counted as naive CD8 cells, so terminally differentiated effector memory CD45RA+ cells were excluded. Sequencing was done on a sample of naive CD8+ T cells from PBMCs. Receptors originate from a man between 18 and 35 years old in good health. Some clones in this sample may be carry-over from other donors' samples.

The V gene is TRBV27, the J gene TRBJ1-2, with TRBD1 identical over 9 bases. V lost 6 bases, J lost 5 bases, and 7 bases stayed unmatched. Germline V gene lookup returns CDR1 MNHEY and CDR2 SMNVEV (reference sequence). The CDR3 loop spans 14 amino acids. DNA of the CDR3: TGTGCCAGCAGACCACGGACAGGGGCTTATGGCTACACCTTC. Translated: CASRPRTGAYGYTF.

The chain is built from TRBV27 and TRBJ2-1; 11 bases align to TRBD2. Germline V lookup: CDR1 MNHEY, CDR2 SMNVEV (reference sequence). The CDR3 loop spans 18 amino acids. With V trimmed by 3 bases and J by 3 bases, 10 bases remained unmatched. The CDR3 reads CASSLATSGSGRYNEQFF. Here the CDR3 DNA reads TGTGCCAGCAGTTTGGCCACTAGCGGGAGTGGGCGCTACAATGAGCAGTTCTTC.

The rearrangement uses TRBV28 and TRBJ2-4; D may be TRBD2 (6 bases). CDR1 and CDR2 (germline): MDHEN, SYDVKM. The CDR3 spans 15 residues. Trimming left V 8 bases short and J 0 bases short, with 14 bases between. The CDR3 bases are TGTGCCAGCCGGGGGACTGGGCTAGCCAAAAACATTCAGTACTTC. Translating gives CASRGTGLAKNIQYF. Full variable domain (rest looked up from reference TRBV28 and TRBJ2-4): DVKVTQSSRYLVKRTGEKVFLECVQDMDHENMFWYRQDPGLGLRLIYFSYDVKMKEKGDIPEGYSVSREKKERFSLILESASTNQTSMYLCASRGTGLAKNIQYFGAGTRLSVL.

The genes are TRBV5-6 and TRBJ2-7; D might be TRBD1 (6 bases). Germline CDR1 SGHDT, CDR2 YYEEEE. V was pared by 4 bases and J by 4 bases, with 15 bases between. CDR3 length equals 14 residues. The DNA of the CDR3 is TGTGCCAGCAGCCCAGGGGTCATGGGGTACGAGCAGTACTTC. Translating it yields CASSPGVMGYEQYF. The whole variable domain, filled in from reference TRBV5-6 and TRBJ2-7, reads DAGVTQSPTHLIKTRGQQVTLRCSPKSGHDTVSWYQQALGQGPQFIFQYYEEEERQRGNFPDRFSGHQFPNYSSELNVNALLLGDSALYLCASSPGVMGYEQYFGPGTRLTVT.

V and J are TRBV28 and TRBJ1-2; weak D call: TRBD1 (5 bases). CDR1 MDHEN and CDR2 SYDVKM come from the germline V gene. The CDR3 loop spans 16 amino acids. Between the trimmed V and J ends, which lost 3 bases and 0 bases, there was a span of 14 bases. The chain's CDR3 is CASSLGPSPTNYGYTF. The CDR3, as DNA: TGTGCCAGCAGTTTGGGGCCCTCCCCCACTAACTATGGCTACACCTTC.

The chain carries TRBV7-3 and TRBJ2-1; D gene unclear. The CDR3 spans 15 residues. Trimming stripped 5 bases from V and 0 bases from J, with 11 bases between. Looked up from germline, CDR1 is SGHTA and CDR2 is FQGTGA. CDR3 amino acids: CASSASDYSYNEQFF. DNA of the CDR3: TGTGCCAGCAGCGCTTCAGATTACTCCTACAATGAGCAGTTCTTC. Full variable domain (missing parts from reference TRBV7-3 and TRBJ2-1): GAGVSQTPSNKVTEKGKYVELRCDPISGHTALYWYRQSLGQGPEFLIYFQGTGAADDSGLPNDRFFAVRPEGSVSTLKIQRTERGDSAVYLCASSASDYSYNEQFFGPGTRLTVL.

This chain links TRBV28 with TRBJ2-1; D might be TRBD1 or TRBD2, each matching 7 bases. The V and J ends lost 3 bases and 3 bases respectively, with 18 bases between them. This CDR3 spans 17 amino acids. The germline V gene encodes CDR1 MDHEN and CDR2 SYDVKM. The CDR3 DNA reads as TGTGCCAGCAGTTTCCCGGAGGGGGCGGGAGTCTACAATGAGCAGTTCTTC. Translated, it gives CASSFPEGAGVYNEQFF.

The chain employs TRBV4-1 and TRBJ2-7; 8 bases are shared with TRBD2. This CDR3 has 16 amino acids. Losses at the gene ends were 7 bases for V and 4 bases for J; bases not matched to a gene: 15. Germline V lookup: CDR1 MGHRA, CDR2 YSYEKL. The DNA of the CDR3 is TGCGCCAGCACCTCAAATAGCGGGATTGTAGGTTACGAGCAGTACTTC. This gives the protein CASTSNSGIVGYEQYF.

The rearrangement uses TRBV19 and TRBJ2-7, with D uncertain. The CDR3 length is 13 residues. Germline V gives CDR1 LNHDA, CDR2 SQIVND (reference sequence). V lost 6 bases and J 0 bases, leaving 9 bases between the germline ends. The CDR3 DNA reads TGTGCCAGTAGAGACCGTTTCTCCTACGAGCAGTACTTC. This sequence encodes CASRDRFSYEQYF.

This chain joins TRBV4-2 and TRBJ2-7; maybe TRBD1 (6 bases). This CDR3 comprises 16 residues. Trimming took 3 bases from V and 2 from J, leaving 17 bases between them. The V gene's germline CDR1 is LGHNA and CDR2 YNFKEQ. The CDR3 sequence is CASSHVYPGQAYEQYF. In DNA, the CDR3 is TGTGCCAGCAGCCACGTATACCCGGGACAAGCCTACGAGCAGTACTTC.

In DNA, the CDR3 is TGCGCCAGCAGCCAAGGAGGAGGAGGATACACCTTC. Translating it yields CASSQGGGGYTF. The chain couples TRBV4-1 to TRBJ1-2, with no clear D. Germline loops: CDR1 MGHRA, CDR2 YSYEKL. The CDR3 is 12 residues long. Trimming removed 1 base at V and 11 bases at J, with 11 bases between.

J is TRBJ2-3 and V is TRBV27; tentatively, D is TRBD2 (5 bases). The CDR3 totals 13 residues. V was trimmed by 7 bases and J by 6 bases, leaving 14 bases between them. In germline, CDR1 is MNHEY, CDR2 SMNVEV (reference sequence). The CDR3 protein is CASTLLGADTQYF. In DNA form, the CDR3 reads TGTGCCAGCACCCTTTTGGGAGCCGATACGCAGTATTTT.

Only one count was recorded for this clone. The chain recombines TRBV13 with TRBJ1-5; D call uncertain. Germline CDR1 and CDR2: PRHDT and FYEKMQ (reference sequence). This CDR3 spans 13 amino acids. V was shortened by 3 bases and J by 3 bases, with 6 bases between the two germline ends. In DNA form, the CDR3 reads TGTGCCAGCAGCTTGTCCCCCAATCAGCCCCAGCATTTT. Translated: CASSLSPNQPQHF.

The chain is built from TRBV11-2 and TRBJ2-7, with D possibly TRBD2 on 7 matching bases. V was shortened by 0 bases and J by 2 bases, with 11 bases between the two germline ends. Germline V lookup: CDR1 SGHAT, CDR2 FQNNGV. The CDR3 totals 15 residues. The CDR3 DNA follows: TGTGCCAGCAGCTTAGACAGCGGGACACCCTACGAGCAGTACTTC. Its translation is CASSLDSGTPYEQYF.

V gene TRBV7-2 combines with J gene TRBJ2-7, with D unclear. This CDR3 is 13 amino acids long. Germline-derived CDR1 and CDR2 are SGHTA and FQGNSA. Trimming took 2 bases from V and 3 from J, leaving 8 bases between them. CDR3 residues: CASSLRVSYEQYF. In DNA form, the CDR3 reads TGTGCCAGCAGCTTAAGGGTAAGCTACGAGCAGTACTTC.

The CDR3 is CATSRDERGFASTDTQYF. In DNA form, the CDR3 reads TGTGCCACCAGCAGAGATGAAAGGGGGTTTGCGAGCACAGATACGCAGTATTTT. V is TRBV15 and J is TRBJ2-3, with D possibly TRBD1 on 6 matching bases. Germline CDR1 is LNHNV and CDR2 is YYDKDF (reference sequence). This CDR3 has 18 residues. Trimming removed 0 bases at V and 0 bases at J, with 16 bases between.

This clone was seen only once. The chain carries TRBV4-1 and TRBJ2-4, with D uncertain. The CDR3 loop spans 14 amino acids. Deletions cut 3 bases from V and 0 bases from J, with 6 bases between. The germline gives CDR1 MGHRA, CDR2 YSYEKL. The CDR3 nucleotides are TGCGCCAGCAGCCAGCCGGTAGCCAAAAACATTCAGTACTTC. It translates to CASSQPVAKNIQYF.

V usage is TRBV18 and J usage is TRBJ2-3; weak D call: TRBD2 (5 bases). V was cut by 2 bases and J by 3 bases, with 12 bases left in between. Germline lookup yields CDR1 KGHSH and CDR2 LQKENI. The CDR3 spans 15 residues. CDR3 nucleotides: TGTGCCAGCTCACCAGGGCCTCCGGGGACAGATACGCAGTATTTT. Residues: CASSPGPPGTDTQYF.

J is TRBJ1-5 and V is TRBV2, with a tentative D call TRBD1 (6 bases). V was cut by 4 bases and J by 0 bases, with 10 bases left in between. Germline CDR1 reads SNHLY; CDR2 reads FYNNEI. The CDR3 length is 15 residues. This CDR3 is CASSGGLDSNQPQHF. CDR3 sequence (DNA): TGTGCCAGCAGTGGGGGGCTGGATAGCAATCAGCCCCAGCATTTT.

The CDR3 reads CASGLVTGWAPTEAFF. The CDR3, as DNA: TGTGCTAGTGGTTTGGTGACAGGGTGGGCCCCCACTGAAGCTTTCTTT. V usage is TRBV12-5 and J usage is TRBJ1-1; 7 nucleotides align to TRBD1. V lost 0 bases, J lost 4 bases, and 8 bases stayed unmatched. The CDR3 totals 16 residues. The V gene's germline CDR1 is LGHNT and CDR2 FRNRAP.

This clone was seen just once. The gene calls are TRBV6-5 and TRBJ1-1; D might be TRBD1 (6 bases). V was clipped by 3 bases and J by 4 bases, with 9 bases between them. The germline gives CDR1 MNHEY, CDR2 SVGAGI. This CDR3 has 13 residues. The chain's CDR3 is CASSYRGRTEAFF. The CDR3 coding sequence is TGTGCCAGCAGTTATCGGGGGCGCACTGAAGCTTTCTTT.

The chain combines TRBV27 with TRBJ1-4; D may be TRBD1 (6 bases). Germline V CDR1 and CDR2: MNHEY, SMNVEV (reference sequence). This CDR3 contains 17 residues. Between the trimmed V and J ends, which lost 5 bases and 0 bases, there was a span of 16 bases. The CDR3 DNA is TGTGCCAGCAGTCCCCAGGGGTCGTATGCAACTAATGAAAAACTGTTTTTT. Its protein is CASSPQGSYATNEKLFF.

This chain joins TRBV29-1 and TRBJ2-5; D remains ambiguous. The J call may not be correct, given that the DNA end is closer to TRBJ2-7. Germline CDR1 is SQVTM and CDR2 is ANQGSEA. This CDR3 is built from 13 residues. Here the CDR3 reads CSALSPEIYEQYF. CDR3 sequence (DNA): TGCAGCGCCCTGTCTCCAGAAATTTACGAGCAGTACTTC.

The V call is TRBV4-3, the J call TRBJ2-2, with D perhaps TRBD2 (6 bases). CDR1 and CDR2 (germline): LGHNA, YSLEER. V was trimmed by 4 bases and J by 2 bases, leaving 11 bases between them. This CDR3 is built from 15 residues. The CDR3 sequence: CASSLGLPNTGELFF. As DNA, the CDR3 is TGCGCCAGCAGCCTGGGACTTCCAAACACCGGGGAGCTGTTTTTT.

The chain employs TRBV10-1 and TRBJ2-3; 13 bases fit TRBD2. With V trimmed by 7 bases and J by 5 bases, 15 bases remained unmatched. From germline, CDR1 is WNHNN and CDR2 SYGVQD (reference sequence). The CDR3 is made up of 18 amino acids. The CDR3 region is CASTPRVGTSGIGDTQYF. CDR3 DNA sequence: TGCGCCAGCACCCCTCGAGTCGGGACTAGCGGGATCGGAGATACGCAGTATTTT.

Turning to this clone: Other nucleotide sequences in the sample specify the same CDR3. The chain carries TRBV28 and TRBJ2-3, with 7 bases that match TRBD1. From germline, CDR1 is MDHEN and CDR2 SYDVKM. This CDR3 contains 14 residues. Germline trimming cut 5 bases from V and 3 bases from J; bases unmatched to any gene: 5. The CDR3 bases are TGTGCCAGCAGTCTGGGACAGAGAACAGATACGCAGTATTTT. Its translation: CASSLGQRTDTQYF.